The rows below give T cell receptor beta chains drawn from one sample of a study of blood T cell repertoires in COVID-19. Clones were read by immunoSEQ multiplex PCR, and TCRdb kept only the in-frame ones, dropping some. The sample holds about 42,000 clones; around 80% are singletons and the top ten take around 27%. The material sequenced was peripheral blood. All receptors come from a man older than 75 with acute or convalescent COVID-19. Each CDR3 is given with its conserved first and last residue. The D gene is left open where the match is weak. Some rows mark clone size as missing; the rest say once, few, many or name a class of expanded clone.

j_call clone_size d_call v_call cdr3_nt cdr3_aa
TRBJ2-5 . TRBD2 TRBV11-1 TGTGCCAGCAGCCACACTAGCGGCCAAGAGACCCAGTACTTC CASSHTSGQETQYF
TRBJ1-3 . . TRBV2 TGTGCCAGCGAAAGTTACCCCTCTCGGGGTCTTAGGAACACCATATATTTT CASESYPSRGLRNTIYF
TRBJ1-2 . . TRBV6-5 TGTGCCAGCAGTTACGGGGGGTGGGATGGCTACACCTTC CASSYGGWDGYTF
TRBJ1-1 . . TRBV5-1 TGCGCCAGCAGCTTTAGCGGGGAGGCGGAGGCTTTCTTT CASSFSGEAEAFF
TRBJ2-5 . . TRBV9 TGTGCCAGCAGCGTAGAGGCCCCGGGGACCCAGTACTTC CASSVEAPGTQYF
TRBJ1-5 few . TRBV6-5 TGTGCCAGCAGGGGTGGACATCTTTATCAGCCCCAGCATTTT CASRGGHLYQPQHF
TRBJ2-7 . . TRBV2 TGTGCCAGCGGGGACATCTCTTCCTCCTACGAGCAGTACTTC CASGDISSSYEQYF
TRBJ2-5 . TRBD2 TRBV2 TGTGCCAGCTCCGGGGGCGGGGGGCCGACCCAGTACTTC CASSGGGGPTQYF
TRBJ2-6 . TRBD1 TRBV24-1 TGTGCCATACAGGGGTATGCTGGGGCCAACGTCCTGACTTTC CAIQGYAGANVLTF
TRBJ1-2 . . TRBV28 TGTGCCAGCAGTGTCCTACGGGGTGGTTATGGCTACACCTTC CASSVLRGGYGYTF
TRBJ2-5 . TRBD2 TRBV4-1 TGCGCCAGCAGCCAAACTAGCGGCCTGGAGACCCAGTACTTC CASSQTSGLETQYF
TRBJ2-7 . . TRBV3-1/TRBV3-2 TGTGCCAGCAGCCAAGACCGGAGTAGCGTCTACGAGCAGTACTTC CASSQDRSSVYEQYF
TRBJ1-1 . TRBD1 TRBV29-1 TGCAGCGTTAGACAGGGAGGCACTGAAGCTTTCTTT CSVRQGGTEAFF
TRBJ1-1 many . TRBV3-1/TRBV3-2 TGTGCCAGCAGCCAAGCGGGCCGGGGAGCTTTCTTT CASSQAGRGAFF
TRBJ2-1 . . TRBV30 TGTGCCTGGAGTCCTCGTGGGAGGAGCTCCTACAATGAGCAGTTCTTC CAWSPRGRSSYNEQFF
TRBJ2-1 . TRBD2 TRBV7-6 TGTGCCAGCAGCGCCGGACTAGGAGGGTCCAATGAGCAGTTCTTC CASSAGLGGSNEQFF
TRBJ2-7 . . TRBV20-1 TGCAGTGCTAGCGGGTCCTACGAGCAGTACTTC CSASGSYEQYF
TRBJ2-1 . TRBD2 TRBV12-3/TRBV12-4 TGTGCCAGCAGTTTAAGTGGGGGGGATGAGCAGTTCTTC CASSLSGGDEQFF
TRBJ2-2 . . TRBV5-4 TGTGCCAGCAGCTTCCAAATGGGATCGGGAAACACCGGGGAGCTGTTTTTT CASSFQMGSGNTGELFF
TRBJ1-1 . TRBD1 TRBV7-8 TGTGCCAGCAGTTCTAGGGGCAGGGGGACTGAAGCTTTCTTT CASSSRGRGTEAFF
TRBJ1-2 few TRBD1 TRBV3-1/TRBV3-2 TGTGCCAGCAGCCAGGGACAGTCCTATGGCTACACCTTC CASSQGQSYGYTF
TRBJ2-3 few TRBD1 TRBV6-6 TGTGCCAGCAGTTTACGACAGGGGGCAACAGATACGCAGTATTTT CASSLRQGATDTQYF
TRBJ1-4 . TRBD1 TRBV29-1 TGCAGCGTTCGACAGGGATATGAAAAACTGTTTTTT CSVRQGYEKLFF
TRBJ2-1 . TRBD1 TRBV3-1/TRBV3-2 TGTGCCAGCAGCCAAGATCGACAGGGGGTCCAGTTCTTC CASSQDRQGVQFF
TRBJ1-1 . . TRBV5-1 TGCGCCAGCAGCTTGCAGGGGCCGAACACTGAAGCTTTCTTT CASSLQGPNTEAFF
TRBJ2-7 few TRBD2 TRBV12-3/TRBV12-4 TGTGCCAGCAGTTTAGAGCGGGGGGCCGAGCAGTACTTC CASSLERGAEQYF
TRBJ2-7 . TRBD1 TRBV7-3 TGTGCCAGCAGCTTAAATTCAGGACAGGGGATGTACGAGCAGTACTTC CASSLNSGQGMYEQYF
TRBJ1-1 . TRBD1 TRBV19 TGTGCCAGTAGTGGGACAGGGGCGCTTCGAGCTTTCTTT CASSGTGALRAFF
TRBJ2-4 . . TRBV28 TGTGCCAGCAGGGGATTCGGAGGGGCCAAAAACATTCAGTACTTC CASRGFGGAKNIQYF
TRBJ1-6 . . TRBV7-2 TGTGCCAGCAGCTTTAGCTCCTATAATTCACCCCTCCACTTT CASSFSSYNSPLHF
TRBJ1-1 . . TRBV6-5 TGTGCCAGCAGCGTCCTTACAGACCTGAACACTGAAGCTTTCTTT CASSVLTDLNTEAFF
TRBJ1-3 . TRBD1 TRBV7-2 TGTGCCAGCAGCTTAGCGCCTTCGACAGGGCCCTCTGGAAACACCATATATTTT CASSLAPSTGPSGNTIYF
TRBJ2-3 . TRBD2 TRBV5-8 TGTGCCAGCAGCTTGGGACTAGCTGCGGATACGCAGTATTTT CASSLGLAADTQYF
TRBJ2-7 . TRBD1 TRBV2 TGTGCCAGCAGCTGGACAGGGGGCATGAACGAGCAGTACTTC CASSWTGGMNEQYF
TRBJ1-1 . . TRBV27 TGTGCCAGCAGTTTGTCGCCCATTCCCCGCCGGGGCACTGAAGCTTTCTTT CASSLSPIPRRGTEAFF
TRBJ1-1 . TRBD1 TRBV5-1 TGCGCCAGCAGCTTGGGACAGGGTGGAGCTGAAGCTTTCTTT CASSLGQGGAEAFF
TRBJ1-2 . . TRBV25-1 TGTGCCAGCAGCCCCAACAGCTACTATGGCTACACCTTC CASSPNSYYGYTF
TRBJ1-1 . . TRBV5-1 TGCGCCAGCTCGGAGGTGAACACTGAAGCTTTCTTT CASSEVNTEAFF
TRBJ1-1 once . TRBV5-1 TGCGCCAGCAGTAGGGCCGAGCAGGGGTTCACTGAAGCTTTCTTT CASSRAEQGFTEAFF
TRBJ1-2 . . TRBV10-2 TGCGCCAGCAGGGGGAGGGATATGGGTTACTATGGCTACACCTTC CASRGRDMGYYGYTF
TRBJ1-1 large TRBD1 TRBV5-4 TGTGCCAGCAGCCTCTGGGACAGGGGGCTGGAAGCTTTCTTT CASSLWDRGLEAFF
TRBJ2-5 once TRBD2 TRBV5-4 TGTGCCAGCAGCCGGGGGGGACTAGCGGCTCAAGAGACCCAGTACTTC CASSRGGLAAQETQYF
TRBJ1-6 . TRBD1 TRBV9 TGTGCCAGCAGCGCAGGGACAGCCAATTCACCCCTCCACTTT CASSAGTANSPLHF
TRBJ2-1 . TRBD2 TRBV10-3 TGTGCCATCAGTGAGAGGAGCGGGGTGAAGGATGAGCAGTTCTTC CAISERSGVKDEQFF
TRBJ1-5 . . TRBV14 TGTGCCAGCAGCGAAATGGAGGGCAATCAGCCCCAGCATTTT CASSEMEGNQPQHF
TRBJ2-1 . . TRBV7-9 TGTGCCAGCAGCCGGGACTGGCGGGGTACCCACTACAATGAGCAGTTCTTC CASSRDWRGTHYNEQFF
TRBJ1-2 few TRBD1 TRBV6-6 TGTGCCAGCAGTTACTTACTCGGACAGGGCTATGGCTACACCTTC CASSYLLGQGYGYTF
TRBJ2-1 . TRBD1 TRBV14 TGTGCCACCTCGGACAGGATTTCTTACAATGAGCAGTTCTTC CATSDRISYNEQFF
TRBJ2-1 many TRBD2 TRBV6-1 TGTGCCAGCAGTGAAGCTAGGACTAGCGGGAGATATGGACATGAGCAGTTCTTC CASSEARTSGRYGHEQFF
TRBJ1-1 . TRBD1 TRBV28 TGTGCCACCAGTACGACTGACAGGGTTAACACTGAAGCTTTCTTT CATSTTDRVNTEAFF
TRBJ1-6 few . TRBV11-1 TGTGCCAGCAGCCCGGGGGGCAGGCCAAATTCACCCCTCCACTTT CASSPGGRPNSPLHF